This T cell receptor beta chain stems from a study of blood T cell repertoires in COVID-19. Sequencing was performed with immunoSEQ multiplex PCR; in TCRdb, only in-frame clones are kept and a portion is missing. This table has 200,000 or so clones, around 89% appearing once. V was clipped by 0 bases and J by 7 bases, with 18 bases between them. CDR3 length: 16 residues. The germline V gene encodes CDR1 LNHNV and CDR2 YYDKDF (reference sequence). This chain connects TRBV15 to TRBJ1-1; D is possibly TRBD1 (5 bases). The specimen was PBMCs or T cells enriched from blood (not recorded which). The receptor comes from a woman in her twenties or thirties who had recovered from COVID-19. This chain's CDR3 is CATSRDIIGRVHEAFF. CDR3 nucleotide sequence: TGTGCCACCAGCAGAGATATTATCGGCAGGGTTCATGAAGCTTTCTTT.